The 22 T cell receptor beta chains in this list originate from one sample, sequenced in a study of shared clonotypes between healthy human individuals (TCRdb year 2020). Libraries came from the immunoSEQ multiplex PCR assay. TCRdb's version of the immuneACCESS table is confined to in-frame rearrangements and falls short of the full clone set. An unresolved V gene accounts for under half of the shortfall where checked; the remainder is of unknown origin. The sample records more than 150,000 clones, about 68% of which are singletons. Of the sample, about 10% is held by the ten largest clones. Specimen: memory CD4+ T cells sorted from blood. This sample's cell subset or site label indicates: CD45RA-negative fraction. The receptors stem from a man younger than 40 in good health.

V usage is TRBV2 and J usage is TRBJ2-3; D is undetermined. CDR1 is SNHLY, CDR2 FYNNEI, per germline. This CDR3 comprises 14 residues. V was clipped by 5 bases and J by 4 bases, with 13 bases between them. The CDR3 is CASSPYQVPDTQYF. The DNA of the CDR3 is TGTGCCAGCAGTCCCTACCAAGTCCCAGATACGCAGTATTTT.

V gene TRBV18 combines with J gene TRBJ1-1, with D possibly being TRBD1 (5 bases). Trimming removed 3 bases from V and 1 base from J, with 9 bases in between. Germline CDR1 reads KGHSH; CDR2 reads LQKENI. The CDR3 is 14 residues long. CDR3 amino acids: CASSPRQKNTEAFF. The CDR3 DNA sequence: TGTGCCAGCTCACCCAGACAGAAGAACACTGAAGCTTTCTTT.

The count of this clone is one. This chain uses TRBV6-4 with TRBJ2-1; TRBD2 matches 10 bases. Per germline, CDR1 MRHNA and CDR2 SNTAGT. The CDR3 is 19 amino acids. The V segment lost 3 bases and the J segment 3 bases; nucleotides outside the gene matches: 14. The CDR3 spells CASSDLSPRTSGHYNEQFF. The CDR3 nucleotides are TGTGCCAGCAGTGATTTAAGTCCTCGGACTAGCGGACACTACAATGAGCAGTTCTTC.

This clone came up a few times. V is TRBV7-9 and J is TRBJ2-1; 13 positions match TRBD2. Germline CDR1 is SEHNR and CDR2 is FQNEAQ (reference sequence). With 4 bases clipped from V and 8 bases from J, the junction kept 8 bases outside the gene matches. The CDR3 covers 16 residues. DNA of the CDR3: TGTGCCAGCAGCTACTTACTAGCGGGAGGGCCGGATGAGCAGTTCTTC. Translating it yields CASSYLLAGGPDEQFF.

In DNA form, the CDR3 reads TGCGCCAGCACACTTGATTCGGGACTAGCGGGAGGTGAGCAGTTCTTC. Translation gives CASTLDSGLAGGEQFF. This chain connects TRBV5-1 to TRBJ2-1, with 15 bases aligning to TRBD2. Germline CDR1 and CDR2: SGHRS and YFSETQ. V lost 6 bases and J lost 9; bases outside the gene matches: 10. The CDR3 loop spans 16 amino acids.

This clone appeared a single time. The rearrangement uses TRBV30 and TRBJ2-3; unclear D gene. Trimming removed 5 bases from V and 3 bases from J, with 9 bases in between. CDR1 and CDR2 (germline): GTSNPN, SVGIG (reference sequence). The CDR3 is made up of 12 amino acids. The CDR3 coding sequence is TGTGCCTGGGCGGTAGTAACAGATACGCAGTATTTT. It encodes CAWAVVTDTQYF.

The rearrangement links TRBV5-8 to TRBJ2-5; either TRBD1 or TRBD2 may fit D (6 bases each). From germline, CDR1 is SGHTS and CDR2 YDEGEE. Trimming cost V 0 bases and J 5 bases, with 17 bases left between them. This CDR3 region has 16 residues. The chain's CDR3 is CASSLERRGSLETQYF. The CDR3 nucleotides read TGTGCCAGCAGCTTGGAAAGGAGGGGGTCTCTGGAGACCCAGTACTTC.

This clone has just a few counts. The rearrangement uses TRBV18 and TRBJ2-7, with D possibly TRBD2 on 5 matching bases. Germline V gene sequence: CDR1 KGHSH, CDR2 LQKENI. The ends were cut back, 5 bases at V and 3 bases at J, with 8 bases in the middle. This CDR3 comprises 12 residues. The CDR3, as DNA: TGTGCCAGCTCAGAAGACTACTACGAGCAGTACTTC. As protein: CASSEDYYEQYF.

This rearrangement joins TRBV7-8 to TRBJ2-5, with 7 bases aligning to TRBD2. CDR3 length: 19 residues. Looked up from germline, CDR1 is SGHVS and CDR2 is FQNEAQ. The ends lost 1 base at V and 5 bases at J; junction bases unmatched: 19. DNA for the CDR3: TGTGCCAGCAGCTTAGACTTAATTGGAGCGGGACCCACAAGGGAGACCCAGTACTTC. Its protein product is CASSLDLIGAGPTRETQYF. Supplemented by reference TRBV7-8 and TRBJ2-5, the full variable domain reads GAGVSQSPRYKVAKRGQDVALRCDPISGHVSLFWYQQALGQGPEFLTYFQNEAQLDKSGLPSDRFFAERPEGSVSTLKIQRTQQEDSAVYLCASSLDLIGAGPTRETQYFGPGTRLLVL.

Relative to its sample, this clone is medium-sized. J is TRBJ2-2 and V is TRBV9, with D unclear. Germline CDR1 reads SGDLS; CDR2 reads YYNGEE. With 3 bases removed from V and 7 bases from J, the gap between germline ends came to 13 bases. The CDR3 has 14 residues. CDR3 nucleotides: TGTGCCAGCAGCGCCCGAATGGTTGGCGGGGAGCTGTTTTTT. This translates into CASSARMVGGELFF.

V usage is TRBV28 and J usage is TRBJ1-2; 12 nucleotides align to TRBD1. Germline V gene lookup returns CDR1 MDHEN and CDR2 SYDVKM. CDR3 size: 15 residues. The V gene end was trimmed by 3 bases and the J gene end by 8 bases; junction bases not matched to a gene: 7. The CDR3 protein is CASSLLSGTGGGYTF. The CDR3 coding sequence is TGTGCCAGCAGTTTGCTCTCCGGGACAGGGGGCGGCTACACCTTC.

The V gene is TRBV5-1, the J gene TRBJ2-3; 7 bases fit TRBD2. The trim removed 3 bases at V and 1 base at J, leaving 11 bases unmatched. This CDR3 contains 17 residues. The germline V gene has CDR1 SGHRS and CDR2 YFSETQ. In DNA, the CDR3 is TGCGCCAGCAGCTGGGCGGCCGGGGCGGGGGGCACAGATACGCAGTATTTT. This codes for CASSWAAGAGGTDTQYF.

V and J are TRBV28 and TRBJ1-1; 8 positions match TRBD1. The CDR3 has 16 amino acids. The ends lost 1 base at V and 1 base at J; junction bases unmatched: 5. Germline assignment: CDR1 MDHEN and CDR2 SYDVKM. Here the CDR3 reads CASSLLAGTGNTEAFF. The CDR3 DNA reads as TGTGCCAGCAGTTTATTAGCCGGGACAGGGAACACTGAAGCTTTCTTT.

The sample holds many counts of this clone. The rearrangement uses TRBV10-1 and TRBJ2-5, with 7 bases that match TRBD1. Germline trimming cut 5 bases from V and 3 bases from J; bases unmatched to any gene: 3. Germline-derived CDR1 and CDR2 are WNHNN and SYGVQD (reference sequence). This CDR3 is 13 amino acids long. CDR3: CASSRDREETQYF. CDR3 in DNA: TGCGCCAGCAGTCGGGACAGAGAAGAGACCCAGTACTTC.

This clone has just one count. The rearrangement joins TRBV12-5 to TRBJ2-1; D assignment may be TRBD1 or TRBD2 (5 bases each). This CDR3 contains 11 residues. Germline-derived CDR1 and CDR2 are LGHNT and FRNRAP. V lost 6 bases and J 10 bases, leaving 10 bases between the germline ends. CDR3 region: CASGSEGEQFF. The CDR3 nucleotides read TGTGCTAGTGGCTCAGAGGGGGAGCAGTTCTTC.

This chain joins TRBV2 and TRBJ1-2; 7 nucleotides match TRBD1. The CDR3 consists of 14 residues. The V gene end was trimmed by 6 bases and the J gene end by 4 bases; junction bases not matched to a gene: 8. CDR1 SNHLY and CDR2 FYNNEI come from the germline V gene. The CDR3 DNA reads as TGTGCCAGCAGAGTAACAGGGGTTTTCTATGGCTACACCTTC. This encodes CASRVTGVFYGYTF.

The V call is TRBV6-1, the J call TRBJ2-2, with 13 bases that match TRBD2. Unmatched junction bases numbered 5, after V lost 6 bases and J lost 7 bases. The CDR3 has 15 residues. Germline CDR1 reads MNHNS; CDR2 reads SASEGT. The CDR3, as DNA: TGTGCCAGCAGCGGACTAGCGGGAGTGGGCGGGGAGCTGTTTTTT. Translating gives CASSGLAGVGGELFF.

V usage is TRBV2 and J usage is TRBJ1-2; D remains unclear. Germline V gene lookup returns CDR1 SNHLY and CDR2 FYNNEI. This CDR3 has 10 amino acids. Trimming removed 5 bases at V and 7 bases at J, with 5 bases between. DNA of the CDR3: TGTGCCAGCAGTCGCCCTGGCTACACCTTC. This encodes CASSRPGYTF.

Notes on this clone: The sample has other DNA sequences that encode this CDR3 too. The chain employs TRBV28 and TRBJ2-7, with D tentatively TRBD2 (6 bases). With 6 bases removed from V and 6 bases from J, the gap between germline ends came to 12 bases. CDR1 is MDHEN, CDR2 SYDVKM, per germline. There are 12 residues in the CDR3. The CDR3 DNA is TGTGCCAGCAGCCTCACTAGCTCCGAGCAGTACTTC. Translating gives CASSLTSSEQYF.

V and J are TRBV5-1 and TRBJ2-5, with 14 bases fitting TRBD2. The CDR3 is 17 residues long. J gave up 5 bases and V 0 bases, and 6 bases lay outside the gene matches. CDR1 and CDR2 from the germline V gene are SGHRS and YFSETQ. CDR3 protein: CASSLGLAGGPRETQYF. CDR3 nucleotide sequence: TGCGCCAGCAGCTTGGGACTAGCGGGAGGGCCCCGGGAGACCCAGTACTTC.

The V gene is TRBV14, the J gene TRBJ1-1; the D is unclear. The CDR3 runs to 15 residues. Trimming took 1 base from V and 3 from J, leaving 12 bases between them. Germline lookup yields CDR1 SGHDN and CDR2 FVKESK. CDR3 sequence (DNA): TGTGCCAGCAGCCAAGGGCTGGTAGGATACACTGAAGCTTTCTTT. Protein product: CASSQGLVGYTEAFF. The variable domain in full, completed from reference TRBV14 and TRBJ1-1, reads EAGVTQFPSHSVIEKGQTVTLRCDPISGHDNLYWYRRVMGKEIKFLLHFVKESKQDESGMPNNRFLAERTGGTYSTLKVQPAELEDSGVYFCASSQGLVGYTEAFFGQGTRLTVV.

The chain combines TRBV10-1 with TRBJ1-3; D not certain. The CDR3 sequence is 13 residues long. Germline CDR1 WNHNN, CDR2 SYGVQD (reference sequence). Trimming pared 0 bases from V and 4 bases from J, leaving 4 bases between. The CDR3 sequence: CASSESPGNTIYF. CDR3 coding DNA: TGCGCCAGCAGTGAGTCCCCGGGAAACACCATATATTTT.